This T cell receptor beta chain was identified in a study of human T cells and chemical hapten exposure. In the study overall: The patch tests put 0.01% DPC on the skin of the upper back and were read 6 days later.

Unique molecular identifiers were attached to individual cDNA molecules during library preparation. TCRdb re-called the RACE reads with MiXCR, one entry per CDR3 protein. This table holds about 120,000 distinct CDR3 sequences, roughly 13% found once. Germline loops: CDR1 KGHSH, CDR2 LQKENI. V dropped 6 bases and J dropped 4; count of bases not matched to a gene: 3. CDR3 size: 14 residues. Specified time point: patch test 1, 2 weeks after DPC sensitization. Documented treatment: therapeutic diphenylcyclopropenone sensitization with weekly scalp DPC. Samples of blood were obtained prior to the application of each patch test. Researchers extracted total RNA from unfractionated whole blood.

This chain joins TRBV18 and TRBJ2-1; TRBD1 matches at 10 bases. This specimen consisted of whole blood, obtained in connection with sensitization to the hapten diphenylcyclopropenone (DPC). The clonotype originates from a man aged 18 to 29 with alopecia areata. Some clones in this sample may be carry-over from other donors' samples. The CDR3 sequence: CASSRDRGYNEQFF. The CDR3 DNA follows: TGTGCCAGCTCTCGGGACAGGGGATACAATGAGCAGTTCTTC. Full variable domain (outside the CDR3, taken from reference TRBV18 and TRBJ2-1): NAGVMQNPRHLVRRRGQEARLRCSPMKGHSHVYWYRQLPEEGLKFMVYLQKENIIDESGMPKERFSAEFPKEGPSILRIQQVVRGDSAAYFCASSRDRGYNEQFFGPGTRLTVL.